Below, one TCR beta chain is given with its context. The data stem from a study of shared T cell receptors in the human thymus. The protocol was immunoSEQ multiplex PCR, while the TCRdb copy is restricted to in-frame clones and leaves out a portion. The sample carries 500,000 to 850,000 clones, 87% recorded once. The sample also formed part of further work on human thymus T cells. That paper states: Healthy Finnish infants undergoing corrective surgery for congenital heart defects were used as donors. Corrective cardiac surgery supplied the resected thymus tissue. Thymic and blood repertoires showed apparently biased V and J gene usage. Related research described thymic repertoires that were highly overlapping among unrelated individuals.

Sequenced sample: thymocytes. This receptor was identified in a boy younger than two with a congenital heart defect.

CDR3 loop: CASSSDRADEKLFF. The CDR3 region has the DNA TGTGCCAGCAGTTCTGACAGGGCGGACGAAAAACTGTTTTTT. The chain links TRBV25-1 to TRBJ1-4; TRBD1 matches 7 bases. V lost 5 bases, J lost 8 bases, and 8 bases stayed unmatched. Germline V gives CDR1 MGHDK, CDR2 SYGVNS. The CDR3 has 14 residues. The whole variable domain, remainder taken from reference TRBV25-1 and TRBJ1-4, is EADIYQTPRYLVIGTGKKITLECSQTMGHDKMYWYQQDPGMELHLIHYSYGVNSTEKGDLSSESTVSRIRTEHFPLTLESARPSHTSQYLCASSSDRADEKLFFGSGTQLSVL.